This T cell receptor beta chain was captured by sequencing in a study of T-cell reconstitution after alpha-beta-depleted transplantation in children. This clonotype has a handful of counts. Unique molecular identifiers were incorporated when the TCRbeta library was constructed. TCRdb passed the PCR reads through MiXCR, listing each CDR3 protein once. The sample has around 420,000 distinct CDR3 sequences, around 15% seen once. The TCR comes from a boy under two years old who had a stem cell transplant for Wiskott-Aldrich syndrome, so the T cells may come from the graft donor. The sequenced sample was PBMCs, mostly from graft donor cells, obtained 360 days after TCRalphabeta/CD19-depleted stem cell transplant.

CDR3 DNA sequence: TGTGCCAGCAGTGGCTCGAAATCTGGGGCCAACGTCCTGACTTTC. It codes for CASSGSKSGANVLTF. The rearrangement links TRBV6-5 to TRBJ2-6, with no clear D. The length of the CDR3 is 15 residues. CDR1 and CDR2 (germline): MNHEY, SVGAGI. V shed 5 bases and J shed 1 base, with 9 bases lying between them.